The present TCR beta chain was sequenced within a study of CD4 T cells in relation to SARS-CoV-2 and coronaviruses. Across the study: Negative control cultures got HIV-1 Nef peptides or no peptide. The HLA restriction of the shared crossreactive spike epitopes was mapped. General study points: This crossreactivity analysis covered spike protein alone, no other viral proteins.

TCRdb's table, derived via immunoSEQ multiplex PCR, lists solely in-frame clones and lacks some. The sample lists tens of thousands of clones, just under 75% seen once, with around 12% in the top ten. With respect to this clone: Its cognate antigen is unknown.

The J segment lost 7 bases and the V segment lost 6 bases, leaving 5 bases of the junction unmatched. Germline V gives CDR1 MNHEY, CDR2 SVGAGI. CDR3 length: 14 amino acids. CD4+ T cells from unexposed donors were obtained before the COVID-19 pandemic (2011-2018). The cells were cultured for under twelve days before CD4+ T cells were isolated. Cultures held two million PBMCs per well with 9 to 10 IU/ml IL-2. Sequenced input: CD4+ T cells from PBMCs, cultured in vitro. The sequence came from a human donor in good health. The chain links TRBV6-5 to TRBJ1-4; 10 bases match TRBD1. As DNA, the CDR3 is TGTGCCAGCAGCTTCGACAGGGGGCGTGAAAAACTGTTTTTT. Residues: CASSFDRGREKLFF.